These T cell receptor beta chains were read from a single sample in a study of Graves' ophthalmopathy and Graves' hyperthyroidism. MiXCR was run by TCRdb on the multiplex PCR reads, yielding one entry per CDR3 protein. Of under 800,000 distinct CDR3 sequences listed, approximately 21% are singletons. Material: peripheral blood. The source of these receptors is a woman aged 18-29 years with stable Graves' hyperthyroidism. Some clones in this sample may be carry-over from other donors' samples. The CDR3 runs from the conserved cysteine through the conserved F or W. The D gene is left open where the match is weak. Only part of the rows carry a size: once, few, many, or a class if the clone is expanded.

d_call	clone_size	v_call	j_call	cdr3_aa	cdr3_nt
NA	NA	TRBV29-1	TRBJ2-7	CSVLQGLYEQYF	TGCAGCGTTCTTCAGGGGTTGTACGAGCAGTACTTC
NA	many	TRBV5-1	TRBJ1-1	CASTQVGARYTEAFF	TGCGCCAGCACCCAGGTGGGGGCCAGGTACACTGAAGCTTTCTTT
TRBD1	NA	TRBV7-6	TRBJ1-3	CASSLVGTGVTNTIYF	TGTGCCAGCAGCTTAGTCGGGACAGGGGTGACAAACACCATATATTTT
NA	many	TRBV10-3	TRBJ1-5	CAISVSGGNQPQHF	TGTGCCATCAGTGTGTCGGGGGGAAACCAGCCCCAGCATTTT
NA	many	TRBV29-1	TRBJ2-7	CSVEGTYEQYF	TGCAGCGTTGAAGGAACCTACGAGCAGTACTTC
NA	NA	TRBV20-1	TRBJ2-7	CSARDFGEYEQYF	TGCAGTGCTAGAGATTTTGGGGAATACGAGCAGTACTTC
NA	many	TRBV6-5	TRBJ1-5	CASSYEENQPQHF	TGTGCCAGCAGTTACGAAGAGAATCAGCCCCAGCATTTT
TRBD1	many	TRBV30	TRBJ2-5	CAADRGDEETQYF	TGTGCCGCGGACAGGGGGGATGAAGAGACCCAGTACTTC
NA	NA	TRBV28	TRBJ1-5	CASSNGWSSNQPQHF	TGTGCCAGCAGTAACGGGTGGAGTAGCAATCAGCCCCAGCATTTT
TRBD1	many	TRBV7-2	TRBJ2-5	CASSFPTGGVETQYF	TGTGCCAGCAGCTTTCCGACAGGGGGCGTGGAGACCCAGTACTTC
TRBD1	NA	TRBV18	TRBJ1-6	CAISTYRGNSPLHF	TGTGCCATCTCAACCTACAGGGGAAATTCACCCCTCCACTTT
NA	many	TRBV19	TRBJ1-2	CASSNRNYGYTF	TGTGCCAGTAGTAACAGGAACTATGGCTACACCTTC
NA	many	TRBV30	TRBJ2-7	CAWSYGDYEQYF	TGTGCCTGGAGTTACGGTGACTACGAGCAGTACTTC
NA	many	TRBV11-2	TRBJ1-5	CASSGEGGNQPQHF	TGTGCCAGCTCTGGGGAGGGGGGCAATCAGCCCCAGCATTTT
TRBD2	many	TRBV2	TRBJ2-5	CASSPGLAVQETQYF	TGTGCCAGCAGTCCCGGACTAGCAGTCCAAGAGACCCAGTACTTC
NA	many	TRBV20-1	TRBJ2-7	CSARDFRAYEQYF	TGCAGTGCTAGAGATTTCAGGGCCTACGAGCAGTACTTC